This T cell receptor beta chain came from a study of cytomegalovirus exposure and HLA in healthy donors. Whole-study context: An analysis done earlier identified 100 million to 140 million unique TCR beta sequences from about 179 million T cells.

Donors were ostensibly healthy at sampling, although undocumented immune exposures were probable. The study, taken as a whole, reports: The authors later linked a missense DCLRE1C variant to TCR beta V- and J-gene trimming. Most TCR beta V segments were productive about 87% or about 30% of the time in an earlier analysis.

The CDR3 covers 13 residues. The ends were cut back, 7 bases at V and 4 bases at J, with 14 bases in the middle. In germline, CDR1 is SGHKS, CDR2 YYEKEE (reference sequence). For this clone: Its antigen is not identified.

Researchers ran the PCR with 60 Vbeta and 13 Jbeta primers. Libraries were prepared by immunoSEQ multiplex PCR; TCRdb keeps only in-frame clonotypes and omits some of them. The table records around 49,000 clones, less than 85% of them present only once. Sequencing used PBMCs. J is TRBJ2-5 and V is TRBV5-5; TRBD1 is a possible D gene (6 bases). This receptor was obtained from a man younger than 45 in good health and CMV-seropositive. CDR3 in DNA: TGTGCCAGCGCTCGAGGGGGAATAGAGACCCAGTACTTC. It codes for CASARGGIETQYF.